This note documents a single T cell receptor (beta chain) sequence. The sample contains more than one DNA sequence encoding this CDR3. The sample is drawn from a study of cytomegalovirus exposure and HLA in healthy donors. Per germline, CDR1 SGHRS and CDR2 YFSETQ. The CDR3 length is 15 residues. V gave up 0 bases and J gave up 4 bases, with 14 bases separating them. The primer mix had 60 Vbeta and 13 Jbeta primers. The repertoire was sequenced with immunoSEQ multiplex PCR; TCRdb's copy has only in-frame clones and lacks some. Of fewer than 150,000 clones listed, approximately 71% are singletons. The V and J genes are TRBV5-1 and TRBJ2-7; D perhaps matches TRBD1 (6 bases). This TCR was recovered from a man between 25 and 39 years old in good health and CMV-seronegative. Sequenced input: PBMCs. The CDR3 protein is CASSLAPGQTYEQYF. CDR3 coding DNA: TGCGCCAGCAGCTTGGCTCCGGGACAAACTTACGAGCAGTACTTC. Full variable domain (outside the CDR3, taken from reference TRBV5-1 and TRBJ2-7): KAGVTQTPRYLIKTRGQQVTLSCSPISGHRSVSWYQQTPGQGLQFLFEYFSETQRNKGNFPGRFSGRQFSNSRSEMNVSTLELGDSALYLCASSLAPGQTYEQYFGPGTRLTVT.